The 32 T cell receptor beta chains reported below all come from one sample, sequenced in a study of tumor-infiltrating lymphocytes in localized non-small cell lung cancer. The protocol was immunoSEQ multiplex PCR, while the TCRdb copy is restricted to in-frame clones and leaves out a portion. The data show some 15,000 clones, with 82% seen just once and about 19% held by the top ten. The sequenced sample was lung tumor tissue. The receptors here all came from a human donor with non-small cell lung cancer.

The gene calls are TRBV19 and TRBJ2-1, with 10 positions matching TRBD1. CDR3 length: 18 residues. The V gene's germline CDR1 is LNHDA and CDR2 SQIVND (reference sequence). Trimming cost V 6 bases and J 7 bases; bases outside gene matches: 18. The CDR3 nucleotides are TGTGCCAGTAGCGGGACAGGGGTCGGGAGGGCCAGGAATAATGAGCAGTTCTTC. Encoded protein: CASSGTGVGRARNNEQFF.

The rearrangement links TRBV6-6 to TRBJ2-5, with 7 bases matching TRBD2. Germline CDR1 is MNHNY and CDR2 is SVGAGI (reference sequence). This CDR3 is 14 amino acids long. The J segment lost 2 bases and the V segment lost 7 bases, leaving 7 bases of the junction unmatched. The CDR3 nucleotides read TGTGCCAGCAAGGGCCGGGGGGTGCAAGAGACCCAGTACTTC. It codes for CASKGRGVQETQYF.

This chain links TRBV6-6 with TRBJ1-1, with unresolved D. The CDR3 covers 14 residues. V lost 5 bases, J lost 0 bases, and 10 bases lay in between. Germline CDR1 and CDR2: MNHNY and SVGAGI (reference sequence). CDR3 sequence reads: CASSTPGLNTEAFF. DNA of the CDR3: TGTGCCAGCAGTACCCCGGGCCTGAACACTGAAGCTTTCTTT.

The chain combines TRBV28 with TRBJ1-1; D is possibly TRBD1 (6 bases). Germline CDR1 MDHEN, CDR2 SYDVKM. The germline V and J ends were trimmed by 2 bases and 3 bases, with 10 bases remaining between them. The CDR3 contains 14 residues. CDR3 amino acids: CASSLGGRDTEAFF. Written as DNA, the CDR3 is TGTGCCAGCAGTTTAGGGGGGCGGGACACTGAAGCTTTCTTT. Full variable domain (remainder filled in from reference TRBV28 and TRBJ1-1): DVKVTQSSRYLVKRTGEKVFLECVQDMDHENMFWYRQDPGLGLRLIYFSYDVKMKEKGDIPEGYSVSREKKERFSLILESASTNQTSMYLCASSLGGRDTEAFFGQGTRLTVV.

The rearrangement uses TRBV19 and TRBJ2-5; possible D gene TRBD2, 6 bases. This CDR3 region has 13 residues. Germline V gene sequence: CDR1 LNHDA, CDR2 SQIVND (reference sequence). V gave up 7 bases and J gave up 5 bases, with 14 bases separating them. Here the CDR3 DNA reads TGTGCCAGTACCAACGGCGGGATGGAGACCCAGTACTTC. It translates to CASTNGGMETQYF. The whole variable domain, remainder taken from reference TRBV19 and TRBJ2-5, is DGGITQSPKYLFRKEGQNVTLSCEQNLNHDAMYWYRQDPGQGLRLIYYSQIVNDFQKGDIAEGYSVSREKKESFPLTVTSAQKNPTAFYLCASTNGGMETQYFGPGTRLLVL.

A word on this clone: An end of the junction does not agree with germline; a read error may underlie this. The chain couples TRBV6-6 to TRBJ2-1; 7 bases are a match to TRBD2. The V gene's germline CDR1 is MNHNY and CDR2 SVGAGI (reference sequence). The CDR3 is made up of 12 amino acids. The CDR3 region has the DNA TGTGCCAGCACTCCAGACTGGACTAGGCCTGTCTTC. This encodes CASTPDWTRPVF.

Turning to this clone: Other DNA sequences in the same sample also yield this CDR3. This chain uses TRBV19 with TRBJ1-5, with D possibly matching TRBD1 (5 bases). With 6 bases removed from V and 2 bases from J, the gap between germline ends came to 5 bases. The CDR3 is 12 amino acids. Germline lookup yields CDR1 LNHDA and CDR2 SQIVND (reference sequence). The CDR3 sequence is CASRGGNQPQHF. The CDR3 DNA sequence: TGTGCCAGTAGGGGGGGCAATCAGCCCCAGCATTTT.

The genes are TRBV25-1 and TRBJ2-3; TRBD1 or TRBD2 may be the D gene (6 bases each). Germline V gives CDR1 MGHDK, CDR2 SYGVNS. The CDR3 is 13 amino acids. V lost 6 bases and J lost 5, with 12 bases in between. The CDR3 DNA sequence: TGTGCCAGCAGCGTTGGGGGGCAAGATACGCAGTATTTT. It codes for CASSVGGQDTQYF.

The CDR3 spells CAWIKYGTGDGNTIYF. CDR3 nucleotide sequence: TGTGCCTGGATAAAGTACGGGACAGGGGATGGAAACACCATATATTTT. V and J are TRBV30 and TRBJ1-3, with 10 bases fitting TRBD1. The germline V gene has CDR1 GTSNPN and CDR2 SVGIG (reference sequence). CDR3 length equals 16 residues. With 4 bases clipped from V and 3 bases from J, the junction kept 9 bases outside the gene matches.

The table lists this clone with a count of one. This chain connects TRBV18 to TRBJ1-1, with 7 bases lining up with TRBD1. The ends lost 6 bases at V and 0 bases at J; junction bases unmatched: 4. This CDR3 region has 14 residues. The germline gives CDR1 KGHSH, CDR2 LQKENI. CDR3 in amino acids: CASSLGQMNTEAFF. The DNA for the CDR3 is TGTGCCAGCTCTCTGGGACAGATGAACACTGAAGCTTTCTTT.

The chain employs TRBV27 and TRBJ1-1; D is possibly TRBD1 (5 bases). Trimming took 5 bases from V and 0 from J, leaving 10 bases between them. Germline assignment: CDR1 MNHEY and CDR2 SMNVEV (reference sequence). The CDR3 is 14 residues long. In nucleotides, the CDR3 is TGTGCCAGCAGTGGGACCACCTTGAACACTGAAGCTTTCTTT. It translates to CASSGTTLNTEAFF.

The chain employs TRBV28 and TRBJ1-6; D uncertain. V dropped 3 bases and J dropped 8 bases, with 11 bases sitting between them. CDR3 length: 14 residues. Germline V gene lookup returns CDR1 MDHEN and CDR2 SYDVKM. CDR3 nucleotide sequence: TGTGCCAGCAGTTTGAGCATTCGTCATTCACCCCTCCACTTT. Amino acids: CASSLSIRHSPLHF. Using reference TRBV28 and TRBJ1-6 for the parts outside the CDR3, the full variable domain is DVKVTQSSRYLVKRTGEKVFLECVQDMDHENMFWYRQDPGLGLRLIYFSYDVKMKEKGDIPEGYSVSREKKERFSLILESASTNQTSMYLCASSLSIRHSPLHFGNGTRLTVT.

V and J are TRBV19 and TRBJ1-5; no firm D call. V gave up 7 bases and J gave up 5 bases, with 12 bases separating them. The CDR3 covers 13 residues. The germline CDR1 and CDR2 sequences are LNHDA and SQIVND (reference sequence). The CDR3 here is CASTHGKDQPQHF. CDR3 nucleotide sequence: TGTGCCAGTACTCACGGGAAGGATCAGCCCCAGCATTTT.

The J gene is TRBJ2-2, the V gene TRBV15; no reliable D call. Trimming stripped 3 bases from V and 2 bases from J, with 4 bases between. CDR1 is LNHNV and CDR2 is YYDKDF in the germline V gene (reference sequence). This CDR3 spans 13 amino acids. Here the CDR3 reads CATSSLNTGELFF. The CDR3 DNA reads TGTGCCACCAGCAGCCTAAACACCGGGGAGCTGTTTTTT.

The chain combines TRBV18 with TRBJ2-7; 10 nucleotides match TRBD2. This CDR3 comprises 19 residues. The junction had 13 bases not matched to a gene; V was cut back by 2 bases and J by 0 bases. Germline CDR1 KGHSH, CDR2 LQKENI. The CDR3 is CASSPRLAGPGASSYEQYF. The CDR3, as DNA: TGTGCCAGCTCACCAAGACTAGCGGGTCCCGGGGCCAGCTCCTACGAGCAGTACTTC.

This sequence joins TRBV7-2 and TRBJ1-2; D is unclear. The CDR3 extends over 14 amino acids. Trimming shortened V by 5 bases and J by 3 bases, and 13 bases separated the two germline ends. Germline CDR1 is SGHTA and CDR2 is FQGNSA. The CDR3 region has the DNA TGTGCCAGCAGCCGAGATGGGAGCTACTATGGCTACACCTTC. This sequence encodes CASSRDGSYYGYTF.

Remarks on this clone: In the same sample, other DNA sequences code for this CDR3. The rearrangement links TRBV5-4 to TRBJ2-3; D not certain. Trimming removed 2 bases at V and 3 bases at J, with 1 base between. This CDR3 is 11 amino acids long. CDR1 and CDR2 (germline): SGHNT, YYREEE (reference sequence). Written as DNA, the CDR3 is TGTGCCAGCAGCTTTACAGATACGCAGTATTTT. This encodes CASSFTDTQYF.

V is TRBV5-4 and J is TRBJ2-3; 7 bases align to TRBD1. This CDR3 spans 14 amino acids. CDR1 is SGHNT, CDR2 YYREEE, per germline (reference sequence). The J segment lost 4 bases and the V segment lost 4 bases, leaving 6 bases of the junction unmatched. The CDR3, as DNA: TGTGCCAGCAGCAAGACAGGGTCCTCAGATACGCAGTATTTT. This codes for CASSKTGSSDTQYF.

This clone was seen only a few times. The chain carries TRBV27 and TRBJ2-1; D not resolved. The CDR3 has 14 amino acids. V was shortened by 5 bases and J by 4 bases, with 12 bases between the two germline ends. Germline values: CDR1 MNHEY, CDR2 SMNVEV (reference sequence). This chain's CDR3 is CASSQFTAYNEQFF. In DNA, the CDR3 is TGTGCCAGCAGTCAATTCACCGCTTACAATGAGCAGTTCTTC.

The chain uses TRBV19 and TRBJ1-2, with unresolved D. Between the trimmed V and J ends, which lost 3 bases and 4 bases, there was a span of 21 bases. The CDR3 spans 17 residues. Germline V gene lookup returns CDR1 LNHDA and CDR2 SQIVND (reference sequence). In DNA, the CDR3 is TGTGCCAGTAGTATTGAGGCCCTTAGGATCTCCACCTATGGCTACACCTTC. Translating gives CASSIEALRISTYGYTF.

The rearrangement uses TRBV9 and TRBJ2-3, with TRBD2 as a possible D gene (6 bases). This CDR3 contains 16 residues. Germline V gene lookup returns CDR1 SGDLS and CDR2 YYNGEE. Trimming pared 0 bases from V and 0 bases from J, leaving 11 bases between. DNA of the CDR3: TGTGCCAGCAGCGTAGGGAGGGCGGTGAGCACAGATACGCAGTATTTT. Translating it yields CASSVGRAVSTDTQYF.

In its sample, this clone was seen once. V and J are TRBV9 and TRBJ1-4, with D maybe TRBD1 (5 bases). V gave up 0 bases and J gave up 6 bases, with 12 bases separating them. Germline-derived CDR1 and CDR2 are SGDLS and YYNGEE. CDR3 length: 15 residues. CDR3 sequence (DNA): TGTGCCAGCAGCGTAGGGGGCCTCGTGGATGAAAAACTGTTTTTT. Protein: CASSVGGLVDEKLFF.

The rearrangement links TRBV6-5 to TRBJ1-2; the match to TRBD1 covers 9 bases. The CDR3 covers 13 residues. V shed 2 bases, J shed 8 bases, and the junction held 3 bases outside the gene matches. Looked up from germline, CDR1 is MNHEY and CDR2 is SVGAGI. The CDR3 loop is CASSYGDRAGYTF. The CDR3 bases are TGTGCCAGCAGTTACGGGGACAGGGCAGGCTACACCTTC.

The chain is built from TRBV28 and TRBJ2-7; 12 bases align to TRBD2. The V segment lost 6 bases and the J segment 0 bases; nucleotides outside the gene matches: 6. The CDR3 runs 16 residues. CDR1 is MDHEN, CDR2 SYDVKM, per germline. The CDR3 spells CASRRLAGVLSYEQYF. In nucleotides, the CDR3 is TGTGCCAGCAGAAGACTAGCGGGGGTCCTCTCCTACGAGCAGTACTTC. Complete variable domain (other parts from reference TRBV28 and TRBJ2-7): DVKVTQSSRYLVKRTGEKVFLECVQDMDHENMFWYRQDPGLGLRLIYFSYDVKMKEKGDIPEGYSVSREKKERFSLILESASTNQTSMYLCASRRLAGVLSYEQYFGPGTRLTVT.

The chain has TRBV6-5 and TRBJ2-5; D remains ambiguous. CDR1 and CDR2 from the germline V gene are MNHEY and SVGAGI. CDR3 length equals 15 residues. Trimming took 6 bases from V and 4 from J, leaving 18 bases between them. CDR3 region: CASSQWRTTGETQYF. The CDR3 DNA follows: TGTGCCAGCAGCCAGTGGCGGACCACTGGAGAGACCCAGTACTTC.

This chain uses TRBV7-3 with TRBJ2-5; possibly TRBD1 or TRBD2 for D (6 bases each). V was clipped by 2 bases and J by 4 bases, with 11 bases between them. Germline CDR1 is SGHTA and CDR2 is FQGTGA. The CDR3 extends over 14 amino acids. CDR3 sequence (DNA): TGTGCCAGCAGCTTATTTGGGGGGCCAGAGACCCAGTACTTC. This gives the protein CASSLFGGPETQYF.

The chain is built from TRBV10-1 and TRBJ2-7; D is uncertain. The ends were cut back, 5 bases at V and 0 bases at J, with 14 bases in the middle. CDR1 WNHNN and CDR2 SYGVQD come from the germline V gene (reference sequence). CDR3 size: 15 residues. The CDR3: CASSPGPPLSYEQYF. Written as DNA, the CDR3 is TGCGCCAGCAGTCCGGGCCCTCCTCTCTCCTACGAGCAGTACTTC.

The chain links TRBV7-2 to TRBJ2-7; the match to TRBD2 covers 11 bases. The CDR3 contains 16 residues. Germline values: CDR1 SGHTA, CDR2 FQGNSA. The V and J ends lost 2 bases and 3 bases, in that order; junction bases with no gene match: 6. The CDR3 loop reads CASSLMATSGIYEQYF. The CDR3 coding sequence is TGTGCCAGCAGCTTAATGGCGACTAGCGGGATCTACGAGCAGTACTTC.

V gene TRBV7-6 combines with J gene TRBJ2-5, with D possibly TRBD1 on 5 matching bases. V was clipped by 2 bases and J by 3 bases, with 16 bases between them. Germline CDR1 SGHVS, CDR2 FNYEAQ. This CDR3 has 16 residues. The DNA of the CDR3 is TGTGCCAGCAGCTTAATACCTGGGGCTGGGAAAGAGACCCAGTACTTC. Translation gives CASSLIPGAGKETQYF. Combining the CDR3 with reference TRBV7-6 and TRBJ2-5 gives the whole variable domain GAGVSQSPRYKVTKRGQDVALRCDPISGHVSLYWYRQALGQGPEFLTYFNYEAQQDKSGLPNDRFSAERPEGSISTLTIQRTEQRDSAMYRCASSLIPGAGKETQYFGPGTRLLVL.

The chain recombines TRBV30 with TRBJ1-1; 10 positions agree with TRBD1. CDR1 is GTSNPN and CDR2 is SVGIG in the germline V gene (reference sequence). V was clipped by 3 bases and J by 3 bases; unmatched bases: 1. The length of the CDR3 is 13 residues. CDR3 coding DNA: TGTGCCTGGAGGGGGACAGGGGACACTGAAGCTTTCTTT. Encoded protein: CAWRGTGDTEAFF.

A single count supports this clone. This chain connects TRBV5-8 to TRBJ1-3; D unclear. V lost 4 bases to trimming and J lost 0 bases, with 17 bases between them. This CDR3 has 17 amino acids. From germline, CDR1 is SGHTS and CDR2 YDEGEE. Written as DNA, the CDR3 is TGTGCCAGCAGCCCTAGGTTGGGATACAGCTCTGGAAACACCATATATTTT. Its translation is CASSPRLGYSSGNTIYF.

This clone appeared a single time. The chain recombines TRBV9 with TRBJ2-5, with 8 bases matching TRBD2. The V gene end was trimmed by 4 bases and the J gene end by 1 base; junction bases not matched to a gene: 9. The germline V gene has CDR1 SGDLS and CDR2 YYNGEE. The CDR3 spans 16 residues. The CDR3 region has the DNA TGTGCCAGCAGCCGTAGGACTAGCCGTGGCCAAGAGACCCAGTACTTC. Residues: CASSRRTSRGQETQYF. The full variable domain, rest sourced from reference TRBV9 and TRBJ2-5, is DSGVTQTPKHLITATGQRVTLRCSPRSGDLSVYWYQQSLDQGLQFLIQYYNGEERAKGNILERFSAQQFPDLHSELNLSSLELGDSALYFCASSRRTSRGQETQYFGPGTRLLVL.